A selection of T cell receptor beta chains follows, all from one sample in a study of T-cell memory formation after mild COVID-19. In TCRdb, the 5' RACE reads were re-called with MiXCR into one record per CDR3 protein. The sample lists 250,000 to 300,000 distinct CDR3 sequences, about a sixth occurring once. Sequenced material: PBMCs or a T cell subset sorted from them (not recorded which). These receptors came from a man younger than 35 who had mild COVID-19 (a few samples of this study predate the infection). Cell type and time point are not known. Each CDR3 is given with its conserved first and last residue. The order of the fields is clone size, CDR3 length, J gene, D gene, V gene, CDR3 DNA, CDR3 protein. A D gene is named only where the DNA matches it firmly. Clone size is given for some rows only: seen once, a few or many times, or a class if the clone is expanded.

>few|15|TRBJ2-3|NA|TRBV7-9
TGTGCCAGCAGCTTAGTGCTTGATTTCACAGATACGCAGTATTTT
CASSLVLDFTDTQYF
>NA|16|TRBJ1-4|NA|TRBV4-3
TGCGCCAGCAGCCACGTCAGGACCGAAGATAATGAAAAACTGTTTTTT
CASSHVRTEDNEKLFF
>NA|13|TRBJ2-3|NA|TRBV6-2/TRBV6-3
TGTGCCAGCAAGCGCGGAGGCACAGATACGCAGTATTTT
CASKRGGTDTQYF
>NA|15|TRBJ2-2|TRBD2|TRBV10-3
TGTGCCATCAGTGTGGTTAGCGGGGGGACCGGGGAGCTGTTTTTT
CAISVVSGGTGELFF
>NA|15|TRBJ2-1|TRBD2|TRBV28
TGTGCCAGCACCTCCCCTGGACTAGCGGCCCCCTGGCAGTTCTTC
CASTSPGLAAPWQFF
>few|16|TRBJ2-2|NA|TRBV15
TGTGCCACCAGCAGCCAAGGGGGGGAGGGGACCGGGGAGCTGTTTTTT
CATSSQGGEGTGELFF
>NA|16|TRBJ2-2|TRBD2|TRBV11-2
TGTGCCAGCAGCCGCCTGACTAGCGGGGGTACCGGGGAGCTGTTTTTT
CASSRLTSGGTGELFF
>few|15|TRBJ2-5|NA|TRBV5-6
TGTGCCAGCAGCTTGAAGGACGGGGAGGTCGAGACCCAGTACTTC
CASSLKDGEVETQYF
>NA|14|TRBJ2-2|TRBD1|TRBV20-1
TGCAGTGCTAGCGACAGGGCCAGTAGGGGGGAGCTGTTTTTT
CSASDRASRGELFF
>NA|13|TRBJ2-3|NA|TRBV5-1
TGCGCCAGCAGCTTGAACTTGGCAGATACGCAGTATTTT
CASSLNLADTQYF
>NA|15|TRBJ1-3|TRBD1|TRBV20-1
TGCAGTGCTAGGAGACAGGGGGCGCGGGGAAACACCATATATTTT
CSARRQGARGNTIYF
>many|15|TRBJ2-3|TRBD2|TRBV7-2
TGTGCCAGCAGCTTCCTGGCGGGGGGAACAGATACGCAGTATTTT
CASSFLAGGTDTQYF
>many|13|TRBJ2-1|TRBD2|TRBV20-1
TGCAGTGCTAGAGAGCCACTAGCGGGGGCCCGGGTCTTC
CSAREPLAGARVF
>NA|13|TRBJ2-1|TRBD1|TRBV6-2/TRBV6-3
TGTGCCAGCAGCCGCACAGGGGCGAATGAGCAGTTCTTC
CASSRTGANEQFF
>NA|15|TRBJ2-3|NA|TRBV11-2
TGTGCCAGCAGGTTCGGGGGGCCTAGCACAGATACGCAGTATTTT
CASRFGGPSTDTQYF
>NA|15|TRBJ2-3|NA|TRBV12-3/TRBV12-4
TGTGCCAGCAGTTACGCAGGGGATGGCACAGATACGCAGTATTTT
CASSYAGDGTDTQYF
>NA|11|TRBJ1-1|NA|TRBV7-9
TGTGCCAGCAGCCGCACCGTCGGGGCTTTCTTT
CASSRTVGAFF
>NA|13|TRBJ2-4|NA|TRBV9
TGTGCCAGCGGAGGGGGCGCAGAAAACATTCAGTACTTC
CASGGGAENIQYF
>few|14|TRBJ2-7|NA|TRBV7-9
TGTGCCAGCAGCTGGACAGTTAACCTAGACGAGCAGTACTTC
CASSWTVNLDEQYF
>NA|14|TRBJ2-7|TRBD2|TRBV4-1
TGCGCCAGCAGCCAGGGACTAGCGGGGATCGAGCAGTACTTC
CASSQGLAGIEQYF
>NA|13|TRBJ2-2|NA|TRBV6-6
TGTGCCAGCAGTTACGGACAGCCCGGGGAGCTGTTTTTT
CASSYGQPGELFF
>few|12|TRBJ2-5|NA|TRBV10-3
TGTGCCGCCGGGGGGCGGGGAAAGACCCAGTACTTC
CAAGGRGKTQYF
>few|16|TRBJ2-5|NA|TRBV6-6
TGTGCCAGCAGCCTCGGGTTCCGAGCACAACAAGAGACCCAGTACTTC
CASSLGFRAQQETQYF
>NA|15|TRBJ2-2|TRBD1|TRBV7-9
TGTGCCAGCAGCTTCAGGGGGCGGAACACCGGGGAGCTGTTTTTT
CASSFRGRNTGELFF
>NA|15|TRBJ2-1|NA|TRBV4-2
TGTGCCAGCAGCCAAGTGGGGGGGGCGTGGGATGAGCAGTTCTTC
CASSQVGGAWDEQFF
>few|13|TRBJ1-2|TRBD1|TRBV6-5
TGTGCCAGCAGGCAACAGGGGAGGGATGGCTACACCTTC
CASRQQGRDGYTF
>many|14|TRBJ2-5|TRBD1|TRBV7-3
TGTGCCAGCAGTTTAGGGGACAGGGTGGAGACCCAGTACTTC
CASSLGDRVETQYF
>few|14|TRBJ2-5|NA|TRBV20-1
TGCAGTGCTTTAAAGGCAACCGAGGGGGAGACCCAGTACTTC
CSALKATEGETQYF
>few|15|TRBJ2-2|NA|TRBV5-1
TGCGCCAGCAGCTTGCTGCAGGGGAGCACCGGGGAGCTGTTTTTT
CASSLLQGSTGELFF
>NA|15|TRBJ2-5|NA|TRBV9
TGTGCCAGCAGCGCCCTCCTGGGGGTCGTGGAGACCCAGTACTTC
CASSALLGVVETQYF
>NA|15|TRBJ2-2|NA|TRBV6-5
TGTGCCAGCAGCTATACTAGTGCGGGCGACGGGGAGCTGTTTTTT
CASSYTSAGDGELFF
>few|15|TRBJ2-3|NA|TRBV5-5
TGTGCCAGCAGCCCCGGTCCAGGGGGCACAGATACGCAGTATTTT
CASSPGPGGTDTQYF
>NA|15|TRBJ1-4|TRBD1|TRBV11-2
TGTGCCAGCAGCCCGGACAGGGTTACTAATGAAAAACTGTTTTTT
CASSPDRVTNEKLFF
>few|13|TRBJ1-2|NA|TRBV29-1
TGCAGCACCCGAGGGACAAGGAACTATGGCTACACCTTC
CSTRGTRNYGYTF
>NA|16|TRBJ2-1|NA|TRBV15
TGTGCCACCAGCAGAGAGGGGCCGCTAGCCGGCAATGAGCAGTTCTTC
CATSREGPLAGNEQFF
>few|14|TRBJ2-7|TRBD2|TRBV3-1
TGTGCCAGCAGCCAGGGACTAGGCCGTGCCGAGCAGTACTTC
CASSQGLGRAEQYF
>few|16|TRBJ1-1|TRBD1|TRBV12-3/TRBV12-4
TGTGCCAGCAGTTTACCGACCGGGACAGGGGGAAGGGGAGCTTTCTTT
CASSLPTGTGGRGAFF
>many|15|TRBJ2-7|TRBD2|TRBV3-1
TGTGCCAGCAGCCAAAATAGCGGGGGGGCCTACGAGCAGTACTTC
CASSQNSGGAYEQYF